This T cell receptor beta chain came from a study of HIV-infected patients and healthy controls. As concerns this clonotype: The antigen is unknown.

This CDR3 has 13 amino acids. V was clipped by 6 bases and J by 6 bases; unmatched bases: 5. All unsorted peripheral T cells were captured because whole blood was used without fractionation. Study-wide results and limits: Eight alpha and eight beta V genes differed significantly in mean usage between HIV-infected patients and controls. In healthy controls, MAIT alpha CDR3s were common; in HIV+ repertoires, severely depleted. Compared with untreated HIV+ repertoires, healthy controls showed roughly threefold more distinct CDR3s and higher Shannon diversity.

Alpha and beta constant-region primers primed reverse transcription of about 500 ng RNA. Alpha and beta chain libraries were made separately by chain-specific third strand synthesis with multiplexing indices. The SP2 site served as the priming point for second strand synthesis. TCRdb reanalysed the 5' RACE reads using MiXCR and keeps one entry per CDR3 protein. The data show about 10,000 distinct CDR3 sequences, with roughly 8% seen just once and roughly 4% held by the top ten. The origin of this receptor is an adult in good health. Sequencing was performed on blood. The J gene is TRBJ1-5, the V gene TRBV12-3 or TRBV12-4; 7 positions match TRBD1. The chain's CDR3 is CASSDGQAQPQHF. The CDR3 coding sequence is TGTGCCAGCAGCGATGGACAGGCTCAGCCCCAGCATTTT.